The present entry profiles one T cell receptor (beta chain) with its context. Its antigen is unknown. This record belongs to a study of OX40 agonist ivuxolimab in advanced cancers. Produced via immunoSEQ multiplex PCR; TCRdb's table is partial and in-frame only. The sample has around 52,000 clones, 83% seen once. Study-wide points: Normalized T-cell clonal expansion was also low in a subset of nonresponders.

Germline CDR1 GTSNPN, CDR2 SVGIG (reference sequence). CDR3 size: 12 residues. Between the trimmed V and J ends, which lost 3 bases and 2 bases, there was a span of 7 bases. Material: CD4+ or CD8+ T cells sorted from blood, obtained in a trial of the OX40 agonist ivuxolimab. The TCR sequence derives from an adult with an advanced solid tumor such as melanoma, head and neck, liver or kidney cancer. This sequence joins TRBV30 and TRBJ2-5; D remains unclear. CDR3 in DNA: TGTGCCTGGAGGGCAAATCAAGAGACCCAGTACTTC. Translated: CAWRANQETQYF.